The source of this TCR beta chain is a study of cytomegalovirus exposure and HLA in healthy donors. Broader study findings: Among TCR beta chains, those listed as cytomegalovirus-associated numbered roughly 150. A missense DCLRE1C variant was associated with V- and J-gene trimming of TCR beta chains in a later analysis, and an independent cohort replicated the association. The number of N-insertions in an Asian-associated ancestry cluster was reportedly below the approximately 700-donor mean in a later analysis.

About this clone: Antigen specificity is unknown.

This CDR3 spans 18 amino acids. The V and J ends lost 4 bases and 0 bases respectively, with 23 bases between them. The germline CDR1 and CDR2 sequences are SQVTM and ANQGSEA. The PCR contained 60 Vbeta and 13 Jbeta primers. Using immunoSEQ multiplex PCR, the repertoire was profiled, and TCRdb retains in-frame clones only, with some absent. The specimen's table records about 160,000 clones. The TCR originated in a woman aged 55-70 years in good health and CMV-seronegative. The V gene is TRBV29-1, the J gene TRBJ2-3; possible D gene TRBD2, 6 bases. The sequenced sample consisted of PBMCs. CDR3 coding DNA: TGCAGCGTTGGACGGGACTCCTCGCGAAAGTCTAGCACAGATACGCAGTATTTT. It translates to CSVGRDSSRKSSTDTQYF.